These 2 T cell receptor beta chains share one sample of origin, sequenced in a study of regulatory T cells in long-lasting Graves disease. CDR3-region Arm-PCR and iRepertoire HTBI primers produced the TCR beta libraries. From the multiplex PCR reads, TCRdb called clonotypes with MiXCR, one entry per CDR3 protein. The repertoire includes about 620,000 distinct CDR3 sequences, around 17% of them detected once, and approximately 20% sits in the top ten. Time point noted: newly diagnosed GD, antithyroid drugs for less than 3 months. PBMC RNA served as the TCR library source. These sequences were also reported in another study, on T cells in Graves' hyperthyroidism and ophthalmopathy.

Sequencing used peripheral blood mononuclear cells (PBMCs), obtained at new diagnosis, from a patient treated with antithyroid drugs. The receptors come from a woman in her thirties with Graves disease.

This clonotype has at least ten counts. This chain connects TRBV7-8 to TRBJ1-1, with D perhaps TRBD1 (5 bases). Looked up from germline, CDR1 is SGHVS and CDR2 is FQNEAQ. The CDR3 covers 17 residues. V lost 6 bases and J lost 4, with 24 bases in between. Written as DNA, the CDR3 is TGTGCCAGCAGTCCCCTTCGGGACTCATCGGGGGGCACTGAAGCTTTCTTT. It translates to CASSPLRDSSGGTEAFF.

This clonotype turned up a few times. V is TRBV7-9 and J is TRBJ2-1, with 8 bases matching TRBD1. V gave up 4 bases and J gave up 1 base; unmatched junction bases: 6. The germline gives CDR1 SEHNR, CDR2 FQNEAQ (reference sequence). The CDR3 is 16 residues long. DNA for the CDR3: TGTGCCAGCAGCTCCCCAGGGGGCGGGTCCTACAATGAGCAGTTCTTC. It specifies CASSSPGGGSYNEQFF.